A single sample is the source of the 26 T cell receptor beta chains below, sequenced in a study of molecular identifiers for immune sequencing clone quantification. TCRdb analysed the PCR reads with MiXCR anew, one entry per CDR3 protein. Of over 550,000 distinct CDR3 sequences in the sample, roughly 27% were seen once. Material: naive CD8+ T cells from blood, with Jurkat cell RNA spiked in. Indicated subset: FACS-sorted CD8+CD4-CCR7+CD45RA+ naive T cells. Receptors originate from a human donor in good health. Some libraries in this study had Jurkat cell RNA spiked in.

This clonotype has at least ten counts. The rearrangement uses TRBV20-1 and TRBJ2-7, with a weak D call TRBD1 (5 bases). This CDR3 is 15 amino acids long. V lost 1 base and J 2 bases, leaving 15 bases between the germline ends. Looked up from germline, CDR1 is DFQATT and CDR2 is SNEGSKA (reference sequence). The CDR3 coding sequence is TGCAGTGCTAGAGTTCAGGGTCAAGGTACCTACGAGCAGTACTTC. It encodes CSARVQGQGTYEQYF.

This clonotype was recorded at least ten times. V gene TRBV6-2 or TRBV6-3 combines with J gene TRBJ1-1; the D is unclear. The CDR3 loop spans 12 amino acids. V was shortened by 6 bases and J by 5 bases, with 10 bases between the two germline ends. CDR1 is MNHEY and CDR2 is SVGEGT in the germline V gene. CDR3 in amino acids: CASRGGRTEAFF. Written as DNA, the CDR3 is TGTGCCAGCAGAGGAGGGAGGACTGAAGCTTTCTTT.

The CDR3 is CASNYGGGSYEQYF. DNA of the CDR3: TGTGCCAGCAATTATGGGGGGGGATCCTACGAGCAGTACTTC. The V and J genes are TRBV6-5 and TRBJ2-7; 7 nucleotides line up with TRBD2. V lost 7 bases to trimming and J lost 1 base; unmatched junction nucleotides: 7. Looked up from germline, CDR1 is MNHEY and CDR2 is SVGAGI. This CDR3 region has 14 residues.

This clonotype was counted only a few times. The chain couples TRBV5-4 to TRBJ2-5; no clear D. V dropped 3 bases and J dropped 2 bases, with 14 bases sitting between them. Germline V CDR1 and CDR2: SGHNT, YYREEE (reference sequence). CDR3 size: 15 residues. The CDR3 spells CASSWAVASQETQYF. CDR3 bases: TGTGCCAGCAGCTGGGCAGTCGCCTCTCAAGAGACCCAGTACTTC. Complete variable domain (other parts from reference TRBV5-4 and TRBJ2-5): ETGVTQSPTHLIKTRGQQVTLRCSSQSGHNTVSWYQQALGQGPQFIFQYYREEENGRGNFPPRFSGLQFPNYSSELNVNALELDDSALYLCASSWAVASQETQYFGPGTRLLVL.

The chain recombines TRBV27 with TRBJ1-5; 7 positions match TRBD1. The CDR3 totals 15 residues. Losses at the gene ends were 5 bases for V and 3 bases for J; bases not matched to a gene: 7. Per germline, CDR1 MNHEY and CDR2 SMNVEV (reference sequence). The DNA for the CDR3 is TGTGCCAGCAGTAAGGACAGGTCTCTCAATCAGCCCCAGCATTTT. Amino acid sequence: CASSKDRSLNQPQHF.

This clonotype appeared many times. The chain combines TRBV6-2 or TRBV6-3 with TRBJ2-6; 7 nucleotides align to TRBD1. After removal of 7 bases from V and 2 bases from J, the junction contained 14 bases not matched to a gene. Germline assignment: CDR1 MNHEY and CDR2 SVGEGT. CDR3 length equals 18 residues. CDR3 sequence: CASTTARRGQAGANVLTF. In DNA, the CDR3 is TGTGCCAGCACCACCGCGCGAAGGGGGCAGGCTGGGGCCAACGTCCTGACTTTC.

As concerns this clonotype: This may arise from a read error, as a much more abundant clone is one base away. The V gene is TRBV5-1, the J gene TRBJ1-1; no definite D call. This CDR3 has 13 residues. CDR1 is SGHRS and CDR2 is YFSETQ in the germline V gene. The CDR3 loop is CASSLGSVTEALF. CDR3 DNA: TGCGCCAGCAGCCTGGGGTCCGTCACTGAAGCTCTCTTT.

This clonotype was detected a few times. The CDR3 bases are TGTGCCAGCTACCACATACAGGGGGCGCGAGAGACCCAGTACTTC. Residues: CASYHIQGARETQYF. The chain combines TRBV19 with TRBJ2-5; 9 bases are a match to TRBD1. Germline V gives CDR1 LNHDA, CDR2 SQIVND (reference sequence). The CDR3 runs to 15 residues. Trimming took 9 bases from V and 4 from J; bases not matched to a gene: 12.

In its sample, this clonotype was seen a few times. The chain employs TRBV5-4 and TRBJ1-1, with 7 nucleotides matching TRBD1. V dropped 2 bases and J dropped 14; count of bases not matched to a gene: 9. The CDR3 has 12 residues. CDR1 is SGHNT and CDR2 is YYREEE in the germline V gene (reference sequence). For the CDR3, the DNA is TGTGCCAGCAGCTTTGGAACAGGGGAGGGATTCTTT. Amino acid sequence: CASSFGTGEGFF.

This clonotype has more than one count but fewer than ten. The V call is TRBV18, the J call TRBJ2-5, with D unresolved. V was shortened by 3 bases and J by 2 bases, with 10 bases between the two germline ends. CDR1 is KGHSH, CDR2 LQKENI, per germline. The CDR3 is 14 residues long. The CDR3 DNA reads TGTGCCAGCTCACCTTTTGGAGTTCAAGAGACCCAGTACTTC. Amino acids: CASSPFGVQETQYF.

V gene TRBV20-1 combines with J gene TRBJ2-5; TRBD1 matches 7 bases. CDR3 length: 13 residues. Germline CDR1 is DFQATT and CDR2 is SNEGSKA (reference sequence). J gave up 4 bases and V 4 bases, and 6 bases lay outside the gene matches. The CDR3: CSATKTGSETQYF. CDR3 nucleotide sequence: TGCAGTGCTACGAAGACAGGGTCAGAGACCCAGTACTTC.

This clonotype has at least ten counts. This chain uses TRBV5-6 with TRBJ2-2; D is undetermined. The germline V and J ends were trimmed by 5 bases and 1 base, with 6 bases remaining between them. Looked up from germline, CDR1 is SGHDT and CDR2 is YYEEEE. The CDR3 length is 13 residues. CDR3 DNA sequence: TGTGCCAGCAGGTTAGGGAACACCGGGGAGCTGTTTTTT. Protein product: CASRLGNTGELFF.

There are many counts of this clonotype. The chain has TRBV20-1 and TRBJ2-7; TRBD2 agrees at 7 bases. Germline-derived CDR1 and CDR2 are DFQATT and SNEGSKA (reference sequence). The J segment lost 2 bases and the V segment lost 0 bases, leaving 7 bases of the junction unmatched. CDR3 length: 15 residues. The CDR3 DNA follows: TGCAGTGCTAGAGAGACTAGCAGGAACGCCTACGAGCAGTACTTC. Translated: CSARETSRNAYEQYF.

This clonotype was seen ten or more times. This chain joins TRBV7-9 and TRBJ2-7; TRBD1 matches 9 bases. The J segment lost 6 bases and the V segment lost 5 bases, leaving 14 bases of the junction unmatched. CDR1 SEHNR and CDR2 FQNEAQ come from the germline V gene (reference sequence). This CDR3 region has 16 residues. The CDR3 here is CASSARPGQGPPEQYF. CDR3 sequence (DNA): TGTGCCAGCAGCGCGAGACCGGGACAGGGCCCCCCCGAGCAGTACTTC. The whole variable domain, remainder taken from reference TRBV7-9 and TRBJ2-7, is DTGVSQNPRHKITKRGQNVTFRCDPISEHNRLYWYRQTLGQGPEFLTYFQNEAQLEKSRLLSDRFSAERPKGSFSTLEIQRTEQGDSAMYLCASSARPGQGPPEQYFGPGTRLTVT.

The chain recombines TRBV15 with TRBJ2-3, with D tentatively TRBD2 (6 bases). The V and J ends lost 7 bases and 6 bases respectively, with 14 bases between them. The CDR3 sequence is 13 residues long. Germline V gene lookup returns CDR1 LNHNV and CDR2 YYDKDF (reference sequence). The CDR3 loop reads CATTTTRSDTQYF. The CDR3 DNA reads as TGTGCCACCACCACGACTAGGTCGGATACGCAGTATTTT.

This rearrangement joins TRBV28 to TRBJ1-6, with a possible D match to TRBD1 (6 bases). Looked up from germline, CDR1 is MDHEN and CDR2 is SYDVKM. V was cut by 10 bases and J by 7 bases, with 26 bases left in between. The CDR3 is 17 residues long. The CDR3 region has the DNA TGTGCCAACAGCTTTCTGCTTGGGGGGGCGGGGAATTCACCCCTCCACTTT. Translating it yields CANSFLLGGAGNSPLHF.

This sequence joins TRBV20-1 and TRBJ2-1; 8 bases fit TRBD2. The V gene end was trimmed by 1 base and the J gene end by 3 bases; junction bases not matched to a gene: 5. The CDR3 consists of 15 residues. Germline V lookup: CDR1 DFQATT, CDR2 SNEGSKA (reference sequence). The CDR3 spells CSARVEAGVYNEQFF. CDR3 sequence (DNA): TGCAGTGCTAGAGTGGAAGCGGGGGTCTACAATGAGCAGTTCTTC.

In this sample, this clonotype turned up many times. The J gene is TRBJ2-7, the V gene TRBV10-3; 8 bases are shared with TRBD1. The length of the CDR3 is 13 residues. The V gene's germline CDR1 is ENHRY and CDR2 SYGVKD. J lost 6 bases, V lost 3 bases, and 4 bases had no gene match. For the CDR3, the DNA is TGTGCCATCAGTGATGAGACAGGGGTCGAGCAGTACTTC. It specifies CAISDETGVEQYF.

This clonotype was found a few times. This chain uses TRBV6-1 with TRBJ2-4; D tentatively reads TRBD1 or TRBD2 (6 bases each). Germline V gene sequence: CDR1 MNHNS, CDR2 SASEGT. V was pared by 2 bases and J by 1 base, with 15 bases between. The CDR3 sequence is 17 residues long. CDR3 sequence (DNA): TGTGCCAGCAGTGAAAGGAGGGCAGGGGAGGCCAAAAACATTCAGTACTTC. It codes for CASSERRAGEAKNIQYF.

This clonotype has only a few counts. The genes are TRBV7-2 and TRBJ2-1, with 7 bases fitting TRBD2. CDR3 length: 15 residues. V trimming: 5 bases; J trimming: 6 bases; junction bases outside the gene matches: 10. CDR1 is SGHTA and CDR2 is FQGNSA in the germline V gene. The CDR3: CASSPGGGYGNEQFF. The CDR3 bases are TGTGCCAGCAGCCCTGGGGGGGGATATGGCAATGAGCAGTTCTTC.

This clonotype was picked up many times. V usage is TRBV5-4 and J usage is TRBJ2-7; D is ambiguous. Germline V gene data show CDR1 as SGHNT and CDR2 as YYREEE (reference sequence). With 3 bases removed from V and 6 bases from J, the gap between germline ends came to 10 bases. There are 12 residues in the CDR3. CDR3 DNA: TGTGCCAGCAGCTCGTACTCGAGCGAGCAGTACTTC. It translates to CASSSYSSEQYF.

Concerning this clonotype itself: The CDR3 does not end in the conserved phenylalanine or tryptophan, so this is likely a read error. The V call is TRBV30, the J call TRBJ2-1, with TRBD2 identical over 8 bases. Germline trimming cut 5 bases from V and 0 bases from J; bases unmatched to any gene: 6. The CDR3 totals 15 residues. CDR1 GTSNPN and CDR2 SVGIG come from the germline V gene (reference sequence). The CDR3 region is CAWGSGASSYNEQFI. As DNA, the CDR3 is TGTGCCTGGGGTAGCGGGGCGAGCTCCTACAATGAGCAGTTCATC.

This clonotype has only a few counts. The chain combines TRBV5-4 with TRBJ1-2; D ambiguous. V lost 0 bases, J lost 5 bases, and 14 bases lay in between. CDR1 is SGHNT, CDR2 YYREEE, per germline (reference sequence). The CDR3 contains 15 residues. Here the CDR3 DNA reads TGTGCCAGCAGCTTGGTTCTTTATCCAGAGTATGGCTACACCTTC. This gives the protein CASSLVLYPEYGYTF.

The rearrangement uses TRBV15 and TRBJ1-3; 9 bases map to TRBD1. From germline, CDR1 is LNHNV and CDR2 YYDKDF (reference sequence). The CDR3 consists of 16 residues. Trimming removed 1 base from V and 10 bases from J; junction bases left unmatched: 11. Here the CDR3 DNA reads TGTGCCACCAGCAGAGTTCACTCCCGGGACAGGGAAACCATATATTTT. Protein sequence: CATSRVHSRDRETIYF.

Concerning this clonotype: Since a much larger clone is just one base distant, this may be a read error. In nucleotides, the CDR3 is TGTGACAGCAGTGAACTGGGACAGGGGGCGCGTACTGAAGCTTTCTTT. Its translation: CDSSELGQGARTEAFF. This sequence joins TRBV2 and TRBJ1-1; 12 bases are shared with TRBD1. The CDR3 totals 16 residues. Germline values: CDR1 SNHLY, CDR2 FYNNEI.

This clonotype was seen many times. V usage is TRBV7-2 and J usage is TRBJ2-7, with D possibly being TRBD2 (5 bases). V gave up 6 bases and J gave up 4 bases, with 10 bases separating them. The CDR3 covers 12 residues. In germline, CDR1 is SGHTA, CDR2 FQGNSA. In DNA form, the CDR3 reads TGTGCCAGCAGTTCCCCGGGGTACGAGCAGTACTTC. This codes for CASSSPGYEQYF. The full variable domain, with the rest looked up from reference TRBV7-2 and TRBJ2-7, is GAGVSQSPSNKVTEKGKDVELRCDPISGHTALYWYRQSLGQGLEFLIYFQGNSAPDKSGLPSDRFSAERTGGSVSTLTIQRTQQEDSAVYLCASSSPGYEQYFGPGTRLTVT.